One sample yielded the 3 T cell receptor beta chains listed below, sequenced in a study of cytomegalovirus exposure and HLA in healthy donors. PCR primers comprised 60 Vbeta and 13 Jbeta primers. TCRdb keeps only in-frame clones here, not all; method: immunoSEQ multiplex PCR. The sample yields 100,000 to 120,000 clones, 15% seen once. Sequencing was done on a sample of PBMCs. The receptors were gathered from a female donor in good health and CMV-seronegative.

This clone has more than one count but fewer than ten. The rearrangement joins TRBV19 to TRBJ2-1; TRBD2 matches at 14 bases. The CDR3 is 17 residues long. Per germline, CDR1 LNHDA and CDR2 SQIVND (reference sequence). J was trimmed by 4 bases and V by 4 bases; bases with no gene match: 6. In DNA, the CDR3 is TGTGCCAGTAGTACCTTTGGGACTAGCGGGGGATACAATGAGCAGTTCTTC. It yields the protein CASSTFGTSGGYNEQFF.

J is TRBJ1-2 and V is TRBV9; D is perhaps TRBD1 (5 bases). The CDR3 covers 15 residues. The V gene lost 3 bases and the J gene lost 12 bases, with 24 bases spanning the gap. Per germline, CDR1 SGDLS and CDR2 YYNGEE. CDR3 coding DNA: TGTGCCAGCAGCGCTCCTTTGAGGGGAGGATTTGTGCACACCTTC. Translated: CASSAPLRGGFVHTF. The entire variable domain, with the rest obtained from reference TRBV9 and TRBJ1-2, is as follows: DSGVTQTPKHLITATGQRVTLRCSPRSGDLSVYWYQQSLDQGLQFLIQYYNGEERAKGNILERFSAQQFPDLHSELNLSSLELGDSALYFCASSAPLRGGFVHTFGSGTRLTVV.

This clone was seen more than once but under ten times. The chain combines TRBV7-2 with TRBJ1-2, with TRBD1 matching over 7 bases. Trimming took 5 bases from V and 4 from J; bases not matched to a gene: 7. CDR1 and CDR2 from the germline V gene are SGHTA and FQGNSA. The CDR3 sequence is 14 residues long. CDR3 nucleotides: TGTGCCAGCAGCAACCGACAGGGAAGCTATGGCTACACCTTC. It translates to CASSNRQGSYGYTF. The variable domain in full, with the rest retrieved from reference TRBV7-2 and TRBJ1-2, is GAGVSQSPSNKVTEKGKDVELRCDPISGHTALYWYRQSLGQGLEFLIYFQGNSAPDKSGLPSDRFSAERTGGSVSTLTIQRTQQEDSAVYLCASSNRQGSYGYTFGSGTRLTVV.